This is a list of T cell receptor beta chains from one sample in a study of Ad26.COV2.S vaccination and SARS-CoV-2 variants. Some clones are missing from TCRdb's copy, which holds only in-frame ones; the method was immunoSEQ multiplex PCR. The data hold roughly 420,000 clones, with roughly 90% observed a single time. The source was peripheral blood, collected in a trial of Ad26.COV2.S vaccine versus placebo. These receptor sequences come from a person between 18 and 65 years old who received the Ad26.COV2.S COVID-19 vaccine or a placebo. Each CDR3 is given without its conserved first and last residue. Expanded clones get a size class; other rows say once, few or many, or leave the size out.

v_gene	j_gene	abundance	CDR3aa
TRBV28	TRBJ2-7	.	ASSSPDRVIDEQY
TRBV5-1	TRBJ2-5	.	ASSLEVEETQY
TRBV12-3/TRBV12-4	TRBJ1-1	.	ASSLAKNTEAF
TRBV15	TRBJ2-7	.	ATSRERASSVREQY
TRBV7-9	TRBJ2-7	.	ASSYSLPGRFYEQY
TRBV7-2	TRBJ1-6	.	ASSWKGTDNSPLH
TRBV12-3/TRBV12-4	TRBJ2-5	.	ASSLGETQY
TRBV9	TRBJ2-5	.	ASSLTPGGTGVPRETQY
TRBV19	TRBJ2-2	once	ASSQGTNTGELF
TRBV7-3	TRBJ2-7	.	ASSLVSGRDGPYEQY
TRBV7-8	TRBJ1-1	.	ASSQSGRTEAF
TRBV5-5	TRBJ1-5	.	ASSLYGVGNQPQH
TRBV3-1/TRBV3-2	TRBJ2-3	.	ASSETSTDTQY
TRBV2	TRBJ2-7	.	ASSEIGGGFDEQY
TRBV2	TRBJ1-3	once	ASSLGLAGNTIY
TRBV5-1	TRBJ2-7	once	ASRSTGREQY
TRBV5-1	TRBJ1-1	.	ASSAGGGAMKAF
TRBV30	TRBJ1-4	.	AWKGEKLF
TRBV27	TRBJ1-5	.	ASGYYRGNQPQH
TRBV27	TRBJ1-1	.	ASSLYGSSRNTEAF
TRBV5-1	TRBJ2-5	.	ASSLGTGEAGTQY
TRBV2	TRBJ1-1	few	ARSLGNTEAF
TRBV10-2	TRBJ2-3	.	ASSVRAGALEDTQY
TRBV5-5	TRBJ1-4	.	ASSLAGALTTNEKLF